These 31 T cell receptor beta chains share one sample of origin, sequenced in a study of T cell repertoires in cytomegalovirus infection. These receptors' antigens are unknown. One entry per CDR3 protein, called by TCRdb with MiXCR from the reads. The table has 750,000 to 950,000 distinct CDR3 sequences, 25% to 30% seen once. Sequencing used cultured CD8+ T cells from PBMCs, obtained from culture after CMV antigen stimulation. These receptors were collected from a human donor in good health (CMV status not recorded). Some clones in this sample may be carry-over from other donors' samples.

This chain uses TRBV9 with TRBJ2-7; D perhaps matches TRBD2 (5 bases). The V gene's germline CDR1 is SGDLS and CDR2 YYNGEE. Trimming left V 2 bases short and J 7 bases short, with 10 bases between. This CDR3 region has 12 residues. This chain's CDR3 is CASSVTMGEQYV. CDR3 DNA sequence: TGTGCCAGCAGCGTGACTATGGGGGAGCAGTACGTC.

V usage is TRBV4-1 and J usage is TRBJ1-1, with a possible D match to TRBD1 (6 bases). Germline V gene data show CDR1 as MGHRA and CDR2 as YSYEKL. The V end lost 2 bases, the J end lost 8 bases, and 18 bases lay between the germline ends. The CDR3 has 15 amino acids. CDR3 loop: CASSQIGGKILEAFF. CDR3 sequence (DNA): TGCGCCAGCAGCCAAATAGGGGGAAAGATACTAGAAGCTTTCTTT.

The chain links TRBV7-8 to TRBJ2-7, with D tentatively TRBD1 or TRBD2 (6 bases each). The CDR3 has 16 residues. Germline CDR1 reads SGHVS; CDR2 reads FQNEAQ. Trimming removed 0 bases at V and 0 bases at J, with 12 bases between. CDR3 sequence reads: CASSLAGGGSSYEQYV. In DNA form, the CDR3 reads TGTGCCAGCAGCTTAGCTGGAGGGGGGAGCTCCTACGAGCAGTACGTC.

V is TRBV7-8 and J is TRBJ2-1, with D uncertain. Germline V gene sequence: CDR1 SGHVS, CDR2 FQNEAQ. The V end lost 2 bases, the J end lost 7 bases, and 6 bases lay between the germline ends. There are 12 residues in the CDR3. CDR3 protein: CASSLKQNEQFF. As DNA, the CDR3 is TGTGCCAGCAGCTTAAAGCAAAATGAGCAGTTCTTC.

The gene calls are TRBV5-5 and TRBJ1-1; perhaps TRBD1 as D (6 bases). Between the trimmed V and J ends, which lost 4 bases and 4 bases, there was a span of 17 bases. This CDR3 region has 15 residues. Germline CDR1 SGHKS, CDR2 YYEKEE (reference sequence). Here the CDR3 reads CASSPTGSVITEAFF. Here the CDR3 DNA reads TGTGCCAGCAGCCCCACAGGGTCCGTCATCACTGAAGCTTTCTTT.

Concerning this clonotype: A much bigger clone sits one base away, suggesting this may be a read error. This CDR3 is missing its conserved last phenylalanine or tryptophan, likely due to a read error. This chain uses TRBV7-8 with TRBJ2-7; 8 bases are a match to TRBD1. CDR3 length: 14 residues. Germline V lookup: CDR1 SGHVS, CDR2 FQNEAQ. V lost 3 bases and J lost 5; bases outside the gene matches: 6. The CDR3 region has the DNA TGTGCCAGCAGCTTCCAGGGGGCACGTAACGAGCAGTACTCC. Translation gives CASSFQGARNEQYS.

The chain carries TRBV4-3 and TRBJ1-3; no clear D gene. CDR3 length: 18 residues. V lost 0 bases to trimming and J lost 0 bases, with 15 bases between them. In germline, CDR1 is LGHNA, CDR2 YSLEER. This CDR3 is CASSQEDFGVPSGNTIYF. The CDR3 DNA reads TGCGCCAGCAGCCAAGAGGACTTCGGTGTACCCTCTGGAAACACCATATATTTT.

This clonotype occurred a few times. Just one base apart from a much larger clone, this may be a read error. The chain employs TRBV6-5 and TRBJ1-1, with 8 bases identical to TRBD1. The germline V gene encodes CDR1 MNHEY and CDR2 SVGAGI. Germline trimming cut 2 bases from V and 7 bases from J; bases unmatched to any gene: 0. This CDR3 has 12 residues. CDR3 DNA sequence: TGTGCCAGCAGTTACGGACAGGGTGAAGCTTTCTTT. Residues: CASSYGQGEAFF.

A few counts support this clonotype. The rearrangement links TRBV6-5 to TRBJ2-1; D gene ambiguous. The germline gives CDR1 MNHEY, CDR2 SVGAGI. V shed 0 bases and J shed 8 bases, with 11 bases lying between them. This CDR3 comprises 14 residues. For the CDR3, the DNA is TGTGCCAGCAGTTACTCGAAGGTAGTGGATGAGCAGTTCTTC. This translates into CASSYSKVVDEQFF.

This clonotype was observed a handful of times. The chain is built from TRBV4-2 and TRBJ1-5, with D uncertain. Germline CDR1 and CDR2: LGHNA and YNFKEQ. V was clipped by 0 bases and J by 2 bases, with 8 bases between them. The CDR3 loop spans 15 amino acids. The CDR3 coding sequence is TGTGCCAGCAGCCAAGATCTTCGGGGCAATCAGCCCCAGCATTTT. Encoded protein: CASSQDLRGNQPQHF.

This clonotype showed up many times. The chain employs TRBV7-2 and TRBJ2-3, with D maybe TRBD1 (6 bases). The V end lost 4 bases, the J end lost 0 bases, and 11 bases lay between the germline ends. There are 15 residues in the CDR3. CDR1 is SGHTA and CDR2 is FQGNSA in the germline V gene. CDR3 in DNA: TGTGCCAGCAGCTCCGGACAGTATAGCACAGATACGCAGTATTTT. As protein: CASSSGQYSTDTQYF. Looking up the rest from reference TRBV7-2 and TRBJ2-3 gives the full variable domain: GAGVSQSPSNKVTEKGKDVELRCDPISGHTALYWYRQSLGQGLEFLIYFQGNSAPDKSGLPSDRFSAERTGGSVSTLTIQRTQQEDSAVYLCASSSGQYSTDTQYFGPGTRLTVL.

V usage is TRBV12-5 and J usage is TRBJ1-2; the D is unclear. The length of the CDR3 is 14 residues. The V and J ends lost 2 bases and 2 bases respectively, with 9 bases between them. Germline V gene sequence: CDR1 LGHNT, CDR2 FRNRAP. CDR3 DNA sequence: TGTGCTAGTGGTTTGACGGACCAAAACTATGGCTACACCTTC. It codes for CASGLTDQNYGYTF.

The V gene is TRBV11-2, the J gene TRBJ2-7; TRBD2 matches 7 bases. With V trimmed by 2 bases and J by 3 bases, 1 base remained unmatched. Per germline, CDR1 SGHAT and CDR2 FQNNGV. The CDR3 covers 13 residues. Here the CDR3 reads CASSLSGDYEQYV. Written as DNA, the CDR3 is TGTGCCAGCAGCTTAAGCGGGGACTACGAGCAGTACGTC.

The CDR3 region is CASRMEGTNTEAFF. CDR3 bases: TGTGCCAGCAGGATGGAGGGGACCAACACTGAAGCTTTCTTT. The chain employs TRBV2 and TRBJ1-1; D is perhaps TRBD1 (5 bases). V lost 6 bases and J lost 2, with 13 bases in between. CDR3 size: 14 residues. Germline CDR1 reads SNHLY; CDR2 reads FYNNEI.

The gene calls are TRBV27 and TRBJ2-7; D is perhaps TRBD2 (6 bases). V gave up 2 bases and J gave up 3 bases, with 14 bases separating them. The CDR3 has 15 amino acids. Germline CDR1 is MNHEY and CDR2 is SMNVEV (reference sequence). The CDR3 coding sequence is TGTGCCAGCAGTTTAGAGCGGGCGGTTAACTACGAGCAGTACTTC. Amino acid sequence: CASSLERAVNYEQYF.

CDR3 loop: CASSLRTAGSPKNIQYF. In DNA form, the CDR3 reads TGTGCCAGCAGCTTGCGGACAGCCGGCTCCCCCAAAAACATTCAGTACTTC. The chain carries TRBV11-1 and TRBJ2-4; TRBD1 might be the D (6 bases). The CDR3 totals 17 residues. V was pared by 3 bases and J by 2 bases, with 17 bases between. Germline CDR1 SGHAT, CDR2 FQDESV (reference sequence).

Concerning this clonotype itself: This likely comes from a read error, as the CDR3 has no conserved phenylalanine or tryptophan at its end. This chain's CDR3 is CASRSGTEAFL. Written as DNA, the CDR3 is TGTGCCAGCAGATCCGGGACTGAAGCTTTCCTT. V gene TRBV5-3 combines with J gene TRBJ1-1; D call uncertain. Being an ORF, TRBV5-3 has a function that is uncertain. V lost 8 bases and J 5 bases, leaving 10 bases between the germline ends. This CDR3 region has 11 residues.

This clonotype was detected many times. The genes are TRBV19 and TRBJ2-7; possibly TRBD2 for D (7 bases). CDR1 and CDR2 (germline): LNHDA, SQIVND (reference sequence). Trimming pared 3 bases from V and 5 bases from J, leaving 17 bases between. The CDR3 has 15 amino acids. The CDR3 loop reads CASSIFAGAGDEQYF. DNA for the CDR3: TGTGCCAGTAGTATCTTCGCAGGGGCGGGGGACGAGCAGTACTTC.

This clonotype appeared a few times. The V and J genes are TRBV2 and TRBJ1-2, with TRBD1 matching over 11 bases. The CDR3 has 18 amino acids. Unmatched junction bases numbered 9, after V lost 2 bases and J lost 1 base. Germline loops: CDR1 SNHLY, CDR2 FYNNEI. The CDR3 is CASSETSDRGLHNYGYTF. The CDR3 region has the DNA TGTGCCAGCAGTGAAACTTCGGACAGGGGGCTCCATAACTATGGCTACACCTTC. The variable domain in full, completed from reference TRBV2 and TRBJ1-2, reads EPEVTQTPSHQVTQMGQEVILRCVPISNHLYFYWYRQILGQKVEFLVSFYNNEISEKSEIFDDQFSVERPDGSNFTLKIRSTKLEDSAMYFCASSETSDRGLHNYGYTFGSGTRLTVV.

J is TRBJ2-2 and V is TRBV24-1; 7 bases fit TRBD1. CDR1 and CDR2 (germline): KGHDR, SFDVKD. The length of the CDR3 is 17 residues. The V and J ends lost 3 bases and 5 bases, in that order; junction bases with no gene match: 11. The DNA for the CDR3 is TGTGCCACCAGTGATGTGGCAAGGGACAGCAGGACCGGGGAGCTGTTTTTT. It specifies CATSDVARDSRTGELFF.

V usage is TRBV7-3 and J usage is TRBJ1-1; D is uncertain. V gave up 1 base and J gave up 6 bases, with 12 bases separating them. The CDR3 runs 14 residues. Germline assignment: CDR1 SGHTA and CDR2 FQGTGA. Here the CDR3 reads CASSLITEKAEAFF. The DNA of the CDR3 is TGTGCCAGCAGCTTAATTACAGAAAAAGCTGAAGCTTTCTTT.

This clonotype was observed a handful of times. V gene TRBV7-9 combines with J gene TRBJ1-6; D may be TRBD1 (6 bases). V lost 5 bases to trimming and J lost 7 bases, with 12 bases between them. Looked up from germline, CDR1 is SEHNR and CDR2 is FQNEAQ (reference sequence). The CDR3 extends over 14 amino acids. As DNA, the CDR3 is TGTGCCAGCAGCCAACCGGGACAAAATTCACCCCTCCACTTT. The encoded protein is CASSQPGQNSPLHF.

The chain recombines TRBV6-2 or TRBV6-3 with TRBJ2-1, with TRBD2 matching 9 bases. Unmatched junction bases numbered 7, after V lost 0 bases and J lost 7 bases. This CDR3 has 16 amino acids. The germline gives CDR1 MNHEY, CDR2 SVGEGT. CDR3: CASSYSLAGQDNEQFF. DNA of the CDR3: TGTGCCAGCAGTTACTCGCTAGCGGGGCAGGATAATGAGCAGTTCTTC.

This clonotype was seen repeatedly, ten times or more. The CDR3 DNA sequence: TGTGCCAGCAGCGCTACGGGTATTTACGAGCAGTACTTC. It codes for CASSATGIYEQYF. J is TRBJ2-7 and V is TRBV7-8; no definite D call. V was clipped by 5 bases and J by 4 bases, with 12 bases between them. CDR1 SGHVS and CDR2 FQNEAQ come from the germline V gene. This CDR3 is 13 amino acids long.

This clonotype came up once. The V gene is TRBV27, the J gene TRBJ2-3; TRBD1 matches 9 bases. Germline CDR1 is MNHEY and CDR2 is SMNVEV (reference sequence). The CDR3 covers 16 residues. The V segment lost 3 bases and the J segment 5 bases; nucleotides outside the gene matches: 9. In nucleotides, the CDR3 is TGTGCCAGCAGTTTGGGGGGACAGGGCCTAGAAGATACGCAGTATTTT. Amino acids: CASSLGGQGLEDTQYF.

This chain links TRBV25-1 with TRBJ2-5; TRBD1 agrees at 9 bases. Trimming removed 8 bases from V and 1 base from J; junction bases left unmatched: 5. The CDR3 spans 14 residues. The germline CDR1 and CDR2 sequences are MGHDK and SYGVNS. CDR3 bases: TGTGCCAGCGCTCCGACAGGGGGCCAAGAGACCCAGTACTTC. Amino acid sequence: CASAPTGGQETQYF. The full variable domain, its missing parts supplied by reference TRBV25-1 and TRBJ2-5, is EADIYQTPRYLVIGTGKKITLECSQTMGHDKMYWYQQDPGMELHLIHYSYGVNSTEKGDLSSESTVSRIRTEHFPLTLESARPSHTSQYLCASAPTGGQETQYFGPGTRLLVL.

The chain uses TRBV6-2 or TRBV6-3 and TRBJ1-1; tentatively, D is TRBD1 (5 bases). CDR1 and CDR2 (germline): MNHEY, SVGEGT. There are 15 residues in the CDR3. V was trimmed by 7 bases and J by 1 base, leaving 16 bases between them. CDR3 DNA: TGTGCCAGCATAAACTTCGGGACGTCGAACACTGAAGCTTTCTTT. It codes for CASINFGTSNTEAFF.

This clonotype was found many times. The chain uses TRBV6-6 and TRBJ1-1; 7 bases match TRBD1. J was trimmed by 4 bases and V by 4 bases; bases with no gene match: 18. Germline V CDR1 and CDR2: MNHNY, SVGAGI (reference sequence). The CDR3 sequence is 18 residues long. CDR3 nucleotides: TGTGCCAGCAGTTCGGGAGGGATTGGGGCAGGGGGAGGCACTGAAGCTTTCTTT. Translating gives CASSSGGIGAGGGTEAFF.

The chain uses TRBV6-6 and TRBJ2-4; D ambiguous. V lost 2 bases to trimming and J lost 7 bases, with 12 bases between them. This CDR3 is 14 amino acids long. Germline lookup yields CDR1 MNHNY and CDR2 SVGAGI (reference sequence). The CDR3 loop reads CASSYLGGDNIQYF. In nucleotides, the CDR3 is TGTGCCAGCAGTTACCTCGGCGGAGATAACATTCAGTACTTC.

This chain uses TRBV6-6 with TRBJ1-2; no clear D gene. Trimming took off 7 bases at V and 4 bases at J, with 16 bases between the two ends. CDR1 and CDR2 from the germline V gene are MNHNY and SVGAGI (reference sequence). The CDR3 spans 14 residues. The CDR3 spells CASTPGYSIYGYTF. Here the CDR3 DNA reads TGTGCCAGCACCCCAGGCTACTCTATCTATGGCTACACCTTC.

This clonotype was counted between two and nine times. The rearrangement uses TRBV6-2 or TRBV6-3 and TRBJ2-3; a weak D match, TRBD2 (5 bases). Germline V gives CDR1 MNHEY, CDR2 SVGEGT. V was cut by 10 bases and J by 3 bases, with 11 bases left in between. This CDR3 spans 12 amino acids. The CDR3 nucleotides read TGTGCCACCGGACTTTCAACAGATACGCAGTATTTT. Amino acids: CATGLSTDTQYF.